This paragraph covers one TCR beta chain sequence. The method was immunoSEQ multiplex PCR; TCRdb's version includes in-frame clones alone and lacks a portion of them. The table has some 300,000 clones, roughly 80% seen once. The length of the CDR3 is 15 residues. V shed 5 bases and J 7 bases; nucleotides not matched to a gene: 7. Germline V gene data show CDR1 as WNHNN and CDR2 as SYGVQD (reference sequence). This specimen comes from a study of blood T cell repertoires in COVID-19. The receptor was derived from a woman aged 45-60 years with active or convalescent COVID-19. The sample consisted of peripheral blood. The chain combines TRBV10-1 with TRBJ2-1, with 11 bases that match TRBD2. CDR3 DNA: TGCGCCAGCAGTTCAACTAGCGGGAGAGTTAATGAGCAGTTCTTC. Amino acids: CASSSTSGRVNEQFF.